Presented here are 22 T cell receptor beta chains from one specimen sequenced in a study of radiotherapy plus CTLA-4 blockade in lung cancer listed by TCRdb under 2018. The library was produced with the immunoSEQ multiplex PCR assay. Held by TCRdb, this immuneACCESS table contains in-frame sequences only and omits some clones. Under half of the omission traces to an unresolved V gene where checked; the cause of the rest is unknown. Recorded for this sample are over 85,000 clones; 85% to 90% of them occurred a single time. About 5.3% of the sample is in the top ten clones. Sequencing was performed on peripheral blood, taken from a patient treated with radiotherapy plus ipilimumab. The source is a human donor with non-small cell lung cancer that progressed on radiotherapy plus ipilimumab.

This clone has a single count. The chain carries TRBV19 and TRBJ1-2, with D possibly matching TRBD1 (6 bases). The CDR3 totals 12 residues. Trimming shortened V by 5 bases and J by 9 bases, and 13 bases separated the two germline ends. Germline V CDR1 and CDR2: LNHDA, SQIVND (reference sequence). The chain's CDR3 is CASSPGTRSYTF. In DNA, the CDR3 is TGTGCCAGTAGTCCGGGGACAAGGAGCTACACCTTC.

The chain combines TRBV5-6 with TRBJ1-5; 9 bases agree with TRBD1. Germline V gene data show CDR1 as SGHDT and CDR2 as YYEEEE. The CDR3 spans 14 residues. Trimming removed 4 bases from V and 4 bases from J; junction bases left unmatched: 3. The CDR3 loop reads CASSADRGNQPQHF. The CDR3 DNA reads TGTGCCAGCAGCGCGGACAGGGGAAATCAGCCCCAGCATTTT.

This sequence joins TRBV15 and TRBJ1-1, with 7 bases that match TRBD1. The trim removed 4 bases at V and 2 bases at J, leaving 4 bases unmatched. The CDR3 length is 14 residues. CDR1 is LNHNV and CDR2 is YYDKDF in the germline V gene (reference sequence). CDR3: CATSIDRVNTEAFF. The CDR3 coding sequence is TGTGCCACCAGCATCGACAGGGTAAACACTGAAGCTTTCTTT.

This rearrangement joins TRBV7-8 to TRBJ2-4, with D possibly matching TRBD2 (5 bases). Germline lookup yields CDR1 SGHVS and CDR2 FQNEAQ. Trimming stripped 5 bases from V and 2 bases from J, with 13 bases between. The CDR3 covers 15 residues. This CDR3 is CASSPTGSPKNIQYF. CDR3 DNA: TGTGCCAGCAGCCCAACGGGGAGTCCCAAAAACATTCAGTACTTC.

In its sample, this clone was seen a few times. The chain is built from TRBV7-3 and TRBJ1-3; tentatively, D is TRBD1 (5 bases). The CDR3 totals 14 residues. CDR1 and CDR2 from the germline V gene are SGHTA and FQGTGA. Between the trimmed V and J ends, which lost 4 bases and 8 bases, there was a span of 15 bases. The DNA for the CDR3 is TGTGCCAGCAGCTCCAGGACGGGGCACGACACCATATATTTT. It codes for CASSSRTGHDTIYF.

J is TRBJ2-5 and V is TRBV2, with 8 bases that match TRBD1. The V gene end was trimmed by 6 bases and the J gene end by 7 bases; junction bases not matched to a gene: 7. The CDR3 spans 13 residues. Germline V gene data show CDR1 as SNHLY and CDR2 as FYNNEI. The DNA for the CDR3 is TGTGCCAGCAGCGAGCCACAGGGGGGGACCCAGTACTTC. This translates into CASSEPQGGTQYF. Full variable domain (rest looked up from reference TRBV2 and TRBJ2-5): EPEVTQTPSHQVTQMGQEVILRCVPISNHLYFYWYRQILGQKVEFLVSFYNNEISEKSEIFDDQFSVERPDGSNFTLKIRSTKLEDSAMYFCASSEPQGGTQYFGPGTRLLVL.

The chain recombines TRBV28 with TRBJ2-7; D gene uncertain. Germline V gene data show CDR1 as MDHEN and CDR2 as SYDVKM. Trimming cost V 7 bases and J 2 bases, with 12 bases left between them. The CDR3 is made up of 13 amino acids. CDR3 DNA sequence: TGTGCCAGCATCCCAACAAACACCTACGAGCAGTACTTC. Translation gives CASIPTNTYEQYF.

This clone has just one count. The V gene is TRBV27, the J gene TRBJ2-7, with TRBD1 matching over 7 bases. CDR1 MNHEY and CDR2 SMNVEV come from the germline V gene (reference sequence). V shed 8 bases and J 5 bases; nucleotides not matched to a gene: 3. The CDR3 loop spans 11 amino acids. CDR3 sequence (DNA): TGTGCCAGCTACGACAGGGACGAGCAGTACTTC. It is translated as CASYDRDEQYF.

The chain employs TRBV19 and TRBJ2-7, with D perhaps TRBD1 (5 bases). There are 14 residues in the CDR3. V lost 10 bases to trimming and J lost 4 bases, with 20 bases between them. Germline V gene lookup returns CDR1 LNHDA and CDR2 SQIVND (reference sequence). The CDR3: CATKVPGNRYEQYF. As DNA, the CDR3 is TGTGCCACCAAAGTCCCAGGGAACAGGTACGAGCAGTACTTC. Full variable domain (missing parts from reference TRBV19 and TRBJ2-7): DGGITQSPKYLFRKEGQNVTLSCEQNLNHDAMYWYRQDPGQGLRLIYYSQIVNDFQKGDIAEGYSVSREKKESFPLTVTSAQKNPTAFYLCATKVPGNRYEQYFGPGTRLTVT.

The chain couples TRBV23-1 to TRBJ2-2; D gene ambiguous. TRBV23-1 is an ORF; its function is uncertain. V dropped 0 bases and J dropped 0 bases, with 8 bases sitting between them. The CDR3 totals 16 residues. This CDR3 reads CASSQSWTANTGELFF. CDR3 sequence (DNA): TGCGCCAGCAGTCAATCTTGGACCGCGAACACCGGGGAGCTGTTTTTT.

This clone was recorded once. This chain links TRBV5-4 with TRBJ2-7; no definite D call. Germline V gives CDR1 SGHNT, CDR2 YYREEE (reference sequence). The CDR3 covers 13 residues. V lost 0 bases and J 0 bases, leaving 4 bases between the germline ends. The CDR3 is CASSLATSYEQYF. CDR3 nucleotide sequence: TGTGCCAGCAGCTTGGCCACCTCCTACGAGCAGTACTTC.

CDR3 DNA sequence: TGTGCTAGTGGTTTGTCCGTCCAGGGCGGCGGCGGCTACACCTTC. Amino acids: CASGLSVQGGGGYTF. V and J are TRBV12-5 and TRBJ1-2; D is possibly TRBD1 (5 bases). From germline, CDR1 is LGHNT and CDR2 FRNRAP. Deletions cut 2 bases from V and 8 bases from J, with 18 bases between. The CDR3 loop spans 15 amino acids.

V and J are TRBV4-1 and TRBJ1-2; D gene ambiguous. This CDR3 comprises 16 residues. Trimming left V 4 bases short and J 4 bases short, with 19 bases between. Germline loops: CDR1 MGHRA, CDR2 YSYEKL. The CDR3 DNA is TGCGCCAGCAGCCCCTCCGTTGGAGGTTTGGCCTATGGCTACACCTTC. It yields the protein CASSPSVGGLAYGYTF.

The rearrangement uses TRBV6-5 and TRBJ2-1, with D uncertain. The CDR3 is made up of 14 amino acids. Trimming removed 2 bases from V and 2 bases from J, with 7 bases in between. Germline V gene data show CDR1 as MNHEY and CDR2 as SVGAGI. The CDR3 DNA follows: TGTGCCAGCAGTTACGAGAGTCCCTACAATGAGCAGTTCTTC. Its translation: CASSYESPYNEQFF.

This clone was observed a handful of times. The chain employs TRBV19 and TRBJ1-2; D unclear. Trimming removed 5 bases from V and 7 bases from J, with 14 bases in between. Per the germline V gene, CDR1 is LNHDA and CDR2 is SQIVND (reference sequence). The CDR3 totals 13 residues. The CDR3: CASSPRPRGGYTF. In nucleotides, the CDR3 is TGTGCCAGTAGTCCCCGACCACGTGGTGGCTACACCTTC.

The CDR3 region has the DNA TGTGCCAGTAGTTCGAGAGGTGACAGTCGTAGCTATGGCTACACCTTC. Encoded protein: CASSSRGDSRSYGYTF. V is TRBV19 and J is TRBJ1-2, with D possibly TRBD1 on 5 matching bases. Per the germline V gene, CDR1 is LNHDA and CDR2 is SQIVND (reference sequence). The V end lost 5 bases, the J end lost 4 bases, and 20 bases lay between the germline ends. CDR3 length equals 16 residues.

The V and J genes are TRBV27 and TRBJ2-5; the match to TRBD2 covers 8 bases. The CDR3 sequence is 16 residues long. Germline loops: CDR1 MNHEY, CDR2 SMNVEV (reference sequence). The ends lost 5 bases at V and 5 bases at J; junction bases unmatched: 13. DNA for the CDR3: TGTGCCAGCAGTCCTCGACCGGGACTAGGGATGGAGACCCAGTACTTC. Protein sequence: CASSPRPGLGMETQYF.

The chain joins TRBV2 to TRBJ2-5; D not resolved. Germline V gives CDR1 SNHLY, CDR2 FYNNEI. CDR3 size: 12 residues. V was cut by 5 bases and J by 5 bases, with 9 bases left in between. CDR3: CASSLVEETQYF. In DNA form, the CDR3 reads TGTGCCAGCAGTCTAGTGGAGGAGACCCAGTACTTC.

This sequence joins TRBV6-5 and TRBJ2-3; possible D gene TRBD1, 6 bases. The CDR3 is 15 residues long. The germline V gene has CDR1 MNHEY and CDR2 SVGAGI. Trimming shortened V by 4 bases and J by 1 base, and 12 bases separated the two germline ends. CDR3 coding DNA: TGTGCCAGCAGTTTAACCAGGGGACGCACAGATACGCAGTATTTT. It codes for CASSLTRGRTDTQYF.

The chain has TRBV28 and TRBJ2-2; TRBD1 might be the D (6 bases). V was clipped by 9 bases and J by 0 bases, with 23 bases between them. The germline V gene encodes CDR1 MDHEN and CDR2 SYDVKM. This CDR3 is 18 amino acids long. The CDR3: CASSYPIRGSANTGELFF. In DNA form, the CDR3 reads TGTGCCAGTAGCTATCCTATCAGGGGAAGCGCGAACACCGGGGAGCTGTTTTTT. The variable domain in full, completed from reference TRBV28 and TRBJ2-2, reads DVKVTQSSRYLVKRTGEKVFLECVQDMDHENMFWYRQDPGLGLRLIYFSYDVKMKEKGDIPEGYSVSREKKERFSLILESASTNQTSMYLCASSYPIRGSANTGELFFGEGSRLTVL.

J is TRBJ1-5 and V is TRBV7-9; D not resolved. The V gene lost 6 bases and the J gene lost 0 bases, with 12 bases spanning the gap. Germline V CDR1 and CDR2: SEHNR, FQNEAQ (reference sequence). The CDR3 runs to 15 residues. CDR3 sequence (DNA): TGTGCCAGCAGGGTCTACAACTATAGCAATCAGCCCCAGCATTTT. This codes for CASRVYNYSNQPQHF.

In nucleotides, the CDR3 is TGTGCCAGCAGTTCCGGGACAGGTCAGCCCCAGCATTTT. Residues: CASSSGTGQPQHF. The chain employs TRBV6-1 and TRBJ1-5, with 8 bases lining up with TRBD1. Germline lookup yields CDR1 MNHNS and CDR2 SASEGT. The CDR3 extends over 13 amino acids. Unmatched junction bases numbered 3, after V lost 5 bases and J lost 6 bases.